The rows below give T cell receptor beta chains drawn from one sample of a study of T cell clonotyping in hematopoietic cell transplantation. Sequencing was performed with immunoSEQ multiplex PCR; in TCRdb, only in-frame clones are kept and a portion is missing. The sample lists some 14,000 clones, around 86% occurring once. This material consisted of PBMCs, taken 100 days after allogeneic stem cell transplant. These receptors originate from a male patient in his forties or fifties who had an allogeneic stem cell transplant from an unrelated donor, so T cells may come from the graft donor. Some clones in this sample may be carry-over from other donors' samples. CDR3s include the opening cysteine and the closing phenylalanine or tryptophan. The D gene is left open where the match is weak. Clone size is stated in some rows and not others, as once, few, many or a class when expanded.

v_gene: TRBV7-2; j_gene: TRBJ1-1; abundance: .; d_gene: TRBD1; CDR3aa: CASSVLTGGWTEAFF; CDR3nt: TGTGCCAGCAGCGTGTTAACAGGGGGCTGGACTGAAGCTTTCTTT
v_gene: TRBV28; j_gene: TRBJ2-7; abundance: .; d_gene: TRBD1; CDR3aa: CASREQGARLVYEQYF; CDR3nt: TGTGCCAGCAGGGAACAGGGGGCAAGGCTAGTCTACGAGCAGTACTTC
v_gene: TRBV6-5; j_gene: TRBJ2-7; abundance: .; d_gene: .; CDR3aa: CASSARTGLTYEQYF; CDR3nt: TGTGCCAGCAGTGCCCGGACAGGACTAACCTACGAGCAGTACTTC
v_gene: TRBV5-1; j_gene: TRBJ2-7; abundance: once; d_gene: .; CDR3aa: CASSLALDAYEQYF; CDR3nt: TGCGCCAGCAGCTTGGCTCTAGATGCCTACGAGCAGTACTTC
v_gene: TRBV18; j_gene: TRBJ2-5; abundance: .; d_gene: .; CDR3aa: CASSPRRAQETQYF; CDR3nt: TGTGCCAGCTCACCAAGGCGGGCGCAAGAGACCCAGTACTTC
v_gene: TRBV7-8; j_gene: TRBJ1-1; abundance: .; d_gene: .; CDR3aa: CASNNRGGTEAFF; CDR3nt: TGTGCCAGCAACAACCGGGGCGGCACTGAAGCTTTCTTT
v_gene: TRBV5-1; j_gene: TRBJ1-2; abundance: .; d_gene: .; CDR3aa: CASSLVGSSNYGYTF; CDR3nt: TGCGCCAGCAGCTTGGTGGGGTCCTCTAACTATGGCTACACCTTC
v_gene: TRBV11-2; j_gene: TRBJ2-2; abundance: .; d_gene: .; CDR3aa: CASSLVGGETGELFF; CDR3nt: TGTGCCAGCAGCTTAGTCGGCGGGGAGACCGGGGAGCTGTTTTTT
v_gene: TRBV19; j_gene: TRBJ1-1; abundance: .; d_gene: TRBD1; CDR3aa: CASQDRGQVGTEAFF; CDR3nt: TGTGCCAGTCAGGACAGGGGGCAGGTTGGCACTGAAGCTTTCTTT
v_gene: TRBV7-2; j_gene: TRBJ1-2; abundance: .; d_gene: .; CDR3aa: CASSLRSGNYGYTF; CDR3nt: TGTGCCAGCAGCTTACGTTCAGGGAACTATGGCTACACCTTC
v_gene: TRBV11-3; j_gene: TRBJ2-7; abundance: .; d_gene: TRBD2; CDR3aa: CASSTGGPGEQYF; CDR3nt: TGTGCCAGCAGCACGGGGGGGCCGGGCGAGCAGTACTTC
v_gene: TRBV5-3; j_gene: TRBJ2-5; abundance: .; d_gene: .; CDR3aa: CARSPQETQYF; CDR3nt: TGTGCCAGAAGCCCCCAAGAGACCCAGTACTTC
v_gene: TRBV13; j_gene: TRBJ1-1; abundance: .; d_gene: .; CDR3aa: CASSLRIQTEAFF; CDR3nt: TGTGCCAGCAGCTTACGAATACAAACTGAAGCTTTCTTT
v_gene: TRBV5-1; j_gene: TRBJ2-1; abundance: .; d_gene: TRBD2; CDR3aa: CASYPMTSSMDEQFF; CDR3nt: TGCGCCAGCTATCCTATGACTAGCAGTATGGATGAGCAGTTCTTC
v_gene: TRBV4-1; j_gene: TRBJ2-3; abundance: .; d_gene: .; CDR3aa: CASSQGGQVTDTQYF; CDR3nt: TGCGCCAGCAGCCAAGGTGGACAAGTCACAGATACGCAGTATTTT
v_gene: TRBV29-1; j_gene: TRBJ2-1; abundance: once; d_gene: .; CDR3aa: CSVEVGARDEQFF; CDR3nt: TGCAGCGTTGAAGTAGGGGCTAGGGATGAGCAGTTCTTC
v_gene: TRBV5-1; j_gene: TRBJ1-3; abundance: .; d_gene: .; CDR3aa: CASKNSSGNTIYF; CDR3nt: TGCGCCAGCAAGAACAGCTCTGGAAACACCATATATTTT
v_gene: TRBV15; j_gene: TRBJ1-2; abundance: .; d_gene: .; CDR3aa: CATNFESSNYGYTF; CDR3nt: TGTGCCACCAATTTTGAGAGTTCTAACTATGGCTACACCTTC
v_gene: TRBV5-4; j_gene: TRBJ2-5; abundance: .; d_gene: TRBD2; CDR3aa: CASSLVVSGQETQYF; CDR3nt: TGTGCCAGCAGCTTGGTTGTTAGCGGGCAAGAGACCCAGTACTTC
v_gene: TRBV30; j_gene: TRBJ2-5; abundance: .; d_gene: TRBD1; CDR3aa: CAWGPRGGRETQYF; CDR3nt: TGTGCCTGGGGCCCCAGAGGGGGCCGAGAGACCCAGTACTTC
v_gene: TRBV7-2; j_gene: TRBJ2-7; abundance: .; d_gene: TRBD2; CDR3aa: CASSLPSGRAGSPYEQYF; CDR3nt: TGTGCCAGCAGCTTGCCTAGCGGGAGGGCCGGGTCTCCCTACGAGCAGTACTTC
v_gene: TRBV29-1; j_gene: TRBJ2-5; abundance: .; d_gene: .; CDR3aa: CSALLDTTQETQYF; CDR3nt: TGCAGCGCTTTACTAGACACAACCCAAGAGACCCAGTACTTC
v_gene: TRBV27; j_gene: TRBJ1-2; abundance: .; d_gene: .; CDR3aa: CASSFFPGRRLGYTF; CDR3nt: TGTGCCAGCAGTTTTTTCCCCGGCAGGCGGCTGGGCTACACCTTC
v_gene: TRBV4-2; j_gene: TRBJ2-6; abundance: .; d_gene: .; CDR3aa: CASSQASGANVLTF; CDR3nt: TGTGCCAGCAGCCAGGCCTCTGGGGCCAACGTCCTGACTTTC
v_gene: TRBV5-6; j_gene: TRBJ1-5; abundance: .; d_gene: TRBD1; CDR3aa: CASSSGTGKVGQPQHF; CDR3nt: TGTGCCAGCAGTTCCGGGACAGGGAAAGTAGGTCAGCCCCAGCATTTT
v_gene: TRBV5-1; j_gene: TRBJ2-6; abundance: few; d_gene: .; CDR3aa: CASSLDPGANVLTF; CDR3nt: TGCGCCAGCAGCTTGGACCCTGGGGCCAACGTCCTGACTTTC
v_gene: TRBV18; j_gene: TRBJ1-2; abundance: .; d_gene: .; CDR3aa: CASSQRVGYGYTF; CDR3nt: TGTGCCAGCTCCCAGCGGGTAGGCTATGGCTACACCTTC
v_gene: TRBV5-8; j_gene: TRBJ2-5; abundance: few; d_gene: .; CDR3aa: CASSLLGETQYF; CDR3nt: TGTGCCAGCAGCTTGCTTGGGGAGACCCAGTACTTC
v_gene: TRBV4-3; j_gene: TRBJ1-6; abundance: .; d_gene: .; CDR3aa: CASSQRTERGSPLHF; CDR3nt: TGCGCCAGCAGCCAACGGACAGAGAGGGGTTCACCCCTCCACTTT
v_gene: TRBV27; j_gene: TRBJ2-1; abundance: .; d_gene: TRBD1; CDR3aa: CASSLQGVYNEQFF; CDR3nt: TGTGCCAGCAGTTTACAGGGGGTCTACAATGAGCAGTTCTTC
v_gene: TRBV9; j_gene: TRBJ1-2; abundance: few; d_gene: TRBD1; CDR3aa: CASSRTGGAYAYGYTF; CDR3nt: TGTGCCAGCAGCAGGACAGGGGGCGCATATGCCTATGGCTACACCTTC
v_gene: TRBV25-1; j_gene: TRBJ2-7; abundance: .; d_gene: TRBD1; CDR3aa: CASSETRTGSYEQYF; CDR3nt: TGTGCCAGCAGTGAAACAAGGACAGGTAGCTACGAGCAGTACTTC
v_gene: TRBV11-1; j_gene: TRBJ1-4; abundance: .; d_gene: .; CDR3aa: CASSLHGEEDEKLFF; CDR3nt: TGTGCCAGCAGCTTACATGGGGAGGAGGATGAAAAACTGTTTTTT
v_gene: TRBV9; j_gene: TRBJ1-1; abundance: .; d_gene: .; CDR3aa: CASSSRAWNTEAFF; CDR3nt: TGTGCCAGCAGCTCCCGGGCCTGGAACACTGAAGCTTTCTTT
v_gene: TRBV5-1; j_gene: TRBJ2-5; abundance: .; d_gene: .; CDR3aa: CASSLESFQETQYF; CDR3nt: TGCGCCAGCAGCTTGGAGTCCTTCCAAGAGACCCAGTACTTC
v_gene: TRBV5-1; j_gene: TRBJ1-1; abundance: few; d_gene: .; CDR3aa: CASSPQTGNTEAFF; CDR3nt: TGCGCCAGCAGCCCCCAGACAGGAAACACTGAAGCTTTCTTT
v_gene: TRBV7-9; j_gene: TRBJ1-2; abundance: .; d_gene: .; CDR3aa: CASSFLGINYGYTF; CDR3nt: TGTGCCAGCAGCTTCCTAGGGATAAACTATGGCTACACCTTC
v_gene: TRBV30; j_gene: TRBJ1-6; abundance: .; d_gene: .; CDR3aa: CAWSDGGTYNSPLHF; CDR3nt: TGTGCCTGGAGTGATGGAGGGACTTATAATTCGCCCCTCCACTTT
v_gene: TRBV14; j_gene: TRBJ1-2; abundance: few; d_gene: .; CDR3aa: CASSQLSQGYGYTF; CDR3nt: TGTGCCAGCAGCCAACTCAGCCAGGGGTATGGCTACACCTTC
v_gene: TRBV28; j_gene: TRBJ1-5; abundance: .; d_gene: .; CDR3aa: CASSPEGTQHF; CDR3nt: TGTGCCAGCAGTCCCGAAGGGACCCAGCATTTT
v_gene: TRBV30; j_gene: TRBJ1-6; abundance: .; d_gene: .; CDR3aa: CAWRVSYNSPLHF; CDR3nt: TGTGCCTGGAGGGTCTCCTATAATTCACCCCTCCACTTT
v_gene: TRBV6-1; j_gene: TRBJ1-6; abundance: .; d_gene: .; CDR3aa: CATAWGGVQPLHF; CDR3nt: TGTGCCACCGCCTGGGGGGGGGTTCAGCCCCTCCACTTT
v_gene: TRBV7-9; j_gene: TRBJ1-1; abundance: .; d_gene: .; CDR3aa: CASSSTEAGDTEAFF; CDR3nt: TGTGCCAGCAGCTCCACCGAGGCAGGGGACACTGAAGCTTTCTTT
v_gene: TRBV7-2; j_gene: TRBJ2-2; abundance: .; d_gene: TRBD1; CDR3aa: CASSINSGGNTGELFF; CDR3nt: TGTGCCAGCAGCATAAACTCAGGGGGCAACACCGGGGAGCTGTTTTTT
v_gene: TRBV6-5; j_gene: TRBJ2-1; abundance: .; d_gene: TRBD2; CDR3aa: CASSSSLAGPYNEQFF; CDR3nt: TGTGCCAGCAGTTCGTCCCTAGCGGGACCCTACAATGAGCAGTTCTTC
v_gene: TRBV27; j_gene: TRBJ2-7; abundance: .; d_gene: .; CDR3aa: CASSLGAGYEQYF; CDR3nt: TGTGCCAGCAGTTTAGGGGCAGGGTACGAGCAGTACTTC
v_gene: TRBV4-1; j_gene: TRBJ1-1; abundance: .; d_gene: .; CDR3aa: CASSRLSVPSEAFF; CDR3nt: TGCGCCAGCAGCCGACTATCGGTCCCGTCTGAAGCTTTCTTT
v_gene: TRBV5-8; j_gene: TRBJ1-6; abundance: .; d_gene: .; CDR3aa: CASSLGPTLHF; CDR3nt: TGTGCCAGCAGCTTGGGGCCCACCCTCCACTTT
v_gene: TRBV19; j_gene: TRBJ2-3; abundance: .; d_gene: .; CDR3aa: CASSGRQAASTDTQYF; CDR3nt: TGTGCCAGCTCCGGGAGACAGGCCGCTAGCACAGATACGCAGTATTTT
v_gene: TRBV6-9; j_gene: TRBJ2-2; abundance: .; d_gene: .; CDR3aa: CASSYPRSGELFF; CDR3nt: TGTGCCAGCAGTTATCCTCGTTCCGGGGAGCTGTTTTTT
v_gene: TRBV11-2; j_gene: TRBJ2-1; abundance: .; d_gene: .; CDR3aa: CASSYSSPVTYNEQFF; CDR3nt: TGTGCCAGCAGTTACAGTTCCCCTGTGACCTACAATGAGCAGTTCTTC
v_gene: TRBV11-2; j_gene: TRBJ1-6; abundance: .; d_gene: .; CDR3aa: CASSLVNSPLHF; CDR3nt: TGTGCCAGCAGCTTGGTAAATTCACCCCTCCACTTT
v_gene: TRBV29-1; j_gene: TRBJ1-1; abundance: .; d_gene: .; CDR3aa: CSVEMTQNTEAFF; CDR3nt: TGCAGCGTTGAAATGACACAGAACACTGAAGCTTTCTTT
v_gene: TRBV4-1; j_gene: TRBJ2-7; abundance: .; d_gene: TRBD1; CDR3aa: CASSQEGGKGAQQYF; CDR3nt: TGCGCCAGCAGCCAAGAAGGGGGTAAGGGGGCTCAGCAGTACTTC
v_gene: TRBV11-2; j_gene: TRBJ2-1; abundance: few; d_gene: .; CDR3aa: CASSLVGLLGPRGHEQFF; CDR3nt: TGTGCCAGCAGCTTAGTCGGGCTTCTCGGCCCCCGGGGGCATGAGCAGTTCTTC
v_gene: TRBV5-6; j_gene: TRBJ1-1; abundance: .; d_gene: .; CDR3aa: CASSLGKDTEAFF; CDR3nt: TGTGCCAGCAGCTTGGGAAAGGACACTGAAGCTTTCTTT
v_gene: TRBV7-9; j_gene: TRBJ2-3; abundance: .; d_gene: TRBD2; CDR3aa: CASSLPGLAGTDTQYF; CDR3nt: TGTGCCAGCAGCCTCCCCGGACTAGCGGGCACAGATACGCAGTATTTT